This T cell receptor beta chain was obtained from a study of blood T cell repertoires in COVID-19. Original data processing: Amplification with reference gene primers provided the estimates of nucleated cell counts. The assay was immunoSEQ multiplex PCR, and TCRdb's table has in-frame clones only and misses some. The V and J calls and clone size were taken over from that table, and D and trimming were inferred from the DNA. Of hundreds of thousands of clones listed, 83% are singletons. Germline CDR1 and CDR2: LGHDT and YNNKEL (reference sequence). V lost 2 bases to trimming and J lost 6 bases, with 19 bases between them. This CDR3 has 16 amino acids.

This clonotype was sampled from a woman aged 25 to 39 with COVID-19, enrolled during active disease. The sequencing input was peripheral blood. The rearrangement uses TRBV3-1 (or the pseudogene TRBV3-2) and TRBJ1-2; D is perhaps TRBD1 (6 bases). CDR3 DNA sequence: TGTGCCAGCAGCCAACTCAACAGGGAAGAGACTGATGGCTACACCTTC. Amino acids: CASSQLNREETDGYTF.